This T cell receptor (beta chain) was recorded in a study of breast tumors, draining lymph nodes, adjacent tissues. Study outcomes and limitations: Tumor TCR diversity was below lymph nodes but above nontumor tissue. Compared with basal-like, luminal-like tumors shared significantly more repertoire with nontumor tissue. Data only fit, rather than demonstrated, lymph node origin of most tumor T cells.

The CDR3 loop spans 14 amino acids. V was clipped by 4 bases and J by 2 bases, with 10 bases between them. Axillary draining lymph nodes of breast cancer patients supplied the node samples. TCRdb called the multiplex PCR reads again in MiXCR, with one record for every CDR3 protein. The data contain approximately 130,000 distinct CDR3 sequences, around 21% of them singletons. In regard to this clonotype: Antigen specificity is unknown.

V is TRBV12-3 or TRBV12-4 and J is TRBJ2-3; D unclear. Sequencing was carried out using axillary lymph node tissue. This receptor was obtained from a female donor with breast cancer. Some clones in this sample may be carry-over from other donors' samples. The CDR3 loop reads CASSSTANTDTQYF. For the CDR3, the DNA is TGTGCCAGCAGTTCTACCGCAAACACAGATACGCAGTATTTT.